This TCR beta chain was profiled in a study of technical replicates of blood from a handful of donors. From germline, CDR1 is SGHAT and CDR2 FQNNGV. V gave up 1 base and J gave up 3 bases; unmatched junction bases: 4. The CDR3 sequence is 15 residues long. The assay was immunoSEQ multiplex PCR, and TCRdb's table has in-frame clones only and misses some. The data show around 70,000 clones, just under 97% seen once. This sequence was found in a human donor in good health. The chain joins TRBV11-2 to TRBJ2-7, with TRBD2 matching 9 bases. Sequencing was performed on T cells isolated from PBMCs. CDR3 nucleotides: TGTGCCAGCAGCTTAGGGACTAGCGCCTACTACGAGCAGTACTTC. Protein sequence: CASSLGTSAYYEQYF.